The rows below give T cell receptor beta chains drawn from one sample of a study of CD8 T cells in Susac syndrome. TCRdb fed the immunoSEQ multiplex PCR reads into MiXCR, producing one record per CDR3 protein. The sample lists just over 150,000 distinct CDR3 sequences, 85% to 95% occurring once. The specimen was CD4+ T cells from PBMCs. The receptor source for this set is a human donor with Susac syndrome. The CDR3 runs from the conserved cysteine through the conserved F or W. A D gene is named only where the DNA matches it firmly. Clone size is shown for a subset of rows, as once, few, many or a class of expanded clone.

-	TRBV27	TRBJ2-5	-	TGTGCCAGCCGAACGTGGGACCAAGAGACCCAGTACTTC	CASRTWDQETQYF
-	TRBV23-1	TRBJ2-7	-	TGCGCCAGCAGTCAATCAAGGGGGGTGTGCGAGCAGTACTTC	CASSQSRGVCEQYF
TRBD1	TRBV5-1	TRBJ2-3	-	TGCGCCAGCAGCTCCCAGGGACAGGTCACAGATACGCAGTATTTT	CASSSQGQVTDTQYF
-	TRBV5-1	TRBJ2-7	-	TGCGCCAGCTCGATCAAGGGTTACGAGCAGTACTTC	CASSIKGYEQYF
TRBD2	TRBV6-5	TRBJ2-6	-	TGTGCCAGCAGTTACTACACTAGCGGGGGGGGCTCTGGGGCCAACGTCCTGACTTTC	CASSYYTSGGGSGANVLTF
TRBD2	TRBV20-1	TRBJ2-5	-	TGCAGTGCTTTCAAAGCGGGGGGGCGGGAGACCCAGTACTTC	CSAFKAGGRETQYF
-	TRBV3-1	TRBJ2-3	-	TGTGCCAGCAGCTCTCGCGGGGATACGCAGTATTTT	CASSSRGDTQYF
-	TRBV27	TRBJ2-1	-	TGTGCCAGCAGTTTACCGGGGCACAATGAGCAGTTCTTC	CASSLPGHNEQFF
-	TRBV4-2	TRBJ2-7	-	TGTGCCAGCAGCCAAGATCGTCCCCGTGAGGTGCAGCAGTACTTC	CASSQDRPREVQQYF
TRBD1	TRBV5-6	TRBJ1-1	-	TGTGCCAGCAGCTCCTTGGACAGGACAACGGGTGAAGCTTTCTTT	CASSSLDRTTGEAFF
-	TRBV20-1	TRBJ1-5	-	TGCAGTGCTAGAGAGGGGGCCGGCAATCAGCCCCAGCATTTT	CSAREGAGNQPQHF
-	TRBV5-6	TRBJ2-3	-	TGTGCCAGCAGAGGGCCAGGGGTCGAAGATACGCAGTATTTT	CASRGPGVEDTQYF
-	TRBV10-3	TRBJ2-5	-	TGTGCCATCAGTGAGCGGGGGCCGGAGACCCAGTACTTC	CAISERGPETQYF
-	TRBV20-1	TRBJ2-7	-	TGCAGTGCTAGGCCAGGCTCCTACGAGCAGTACTTC	CSARPGSYEQYF
-	TRBV6-2/TRBV6-3	TRBJ2-7	-	TGTGCCAGCAGTTTCGGGGGCCCTCACTCCTACGAGCAGTACTTC	CASSFGGPHSYEQYF
-	TRBV18	TRBJ2-3	once	TGTGCCAGCTCACCACCAGGACAGTCGTTAATCAGAGATACGCAGTATTTT	CASSPPGQSLIRDTQYF
TRBD1	TRBV19	TRBJ1-5	-	TGTGCCACTAACGTCGGACAGGGAGCCCAGCCCCAGCATTTT	CATNVGQGAQPQHF
-	TRBV5-1	TRBJ2-7	-	TGCGCCAGCAGCTTGGGTCTTCGCGGCGAGCAGTACTTC	CASSLGLRGEQYF
TRBD1	TRBV27	TRBJ1-2	-	TGTGCCAGCAGTACCGGACAGGAACCCGGAGGCTACACCTTC	CASSTGQEPGGYTF
TRBD1	TRBV29-1	TRBJ1-1	-	TGCAGCGCGAGGGGACAGCGGGGGAACACTGAAGCTTTCTTT	CSARGQRGNTEAFF
-	TRBV12-3/TRBV12-4	TRBJ2-2	-	TGTGCCAGCAGCCCTGCGAGGGACACCGGGGAGCTGTTTTTT	CASSPARDTGELFF
-	TRBV10-3	TRBJ2-5	-	TGTGCCATCAGTGGTCATAGTGGGCAGAATGCAGGGGAGACCCAGTACTTC	CAISGHSGQNAGETQYF
-	TRBV5-1	TRBJ1-5	-	TGCGCCAGCAGCTTGGGCCCCGGCGGCAATCAGCCCCAGCATTTT	CASSLGPGGNQPQHF
-	TRBV20-1	TRBJ2-7	once	TGCAGTGCGAACCTCGGGGACGGCGAGCAGTACTTC	CSANLGDGEQYF
-	TRBV9	TRBJ1-1	-	TGTGCCAGCAGCGTTGGGGGCGCGTGGAACACTGAAGCTTTCTTT	CASSVGGAWNTEAFF
-	TRBV19	TRBJ2-1	-	TGTGCCAGTAGTATAGGAATAGGGCAGGGATACAATGAGCAGTTCTTC	CASSIGIGQGYNEQFF
-	TRBV29-1	TRBJ2-1	-	TGCAGCGGGATGATACTGAGGTTTTCCTACAATGAGCAGTTCTTC	CSGMILRFSYNEQFF
TRBD1	TRBV19	TRBJ1-1	few	TGTGCCAGTGGGGACAGCGCCATGAACACTGAAGCTTTCTTT	CASGDSAMNTEAFF
TRBD2	TRBV20-1	TRBJ2-5	-	TGCAGTGCAAGACTAGCGGGGTCACCAAAAGAGACCCAGTACTTC	CSARLAGSPKETQYF
-	TRBV6-2/TRBV6-3	TRBJ1-6	-	TGTGCCAGCCACGCCGTAGCGGTTTCACCCCTCCACTTT	CASHAVAVSPLHF
TRBD1	TRBV20-1	TRBJ2-7	-	TGCAGTGCCCTACTGAGACAGGGGGCCTACGAGCAGTACTTC	CSALLRQGAYEQYF
TRBD2	TRBV24-1	TRBJ2-1	-	TGTGCCACCAGTGACCGCCGGACTAGAGATGAGCAGTTCTTC	CATSDRRTRDEQFF
-	TRBV12-3/TRBV12-4	TRBJ2-6	-	TGTGCCAGCAGGCCCCCCCTAAGTGCTGGGGCCAACGTCCTGACTTTC	CASRPPLSAGANVLTF
-	TRBV20-1	TRBJ1-5	-	TGCAGTGCTAGTGGGAGAGATCAGCCCCAGCATTTT	CSASGRDQPQHF
-	TRBV2	TRBJ1-5	-	TGTGCCAGCAGTGAAGCAAAAGGGCCCCAGCATTTT	CASSEAKGPQHF
-	TRBV2	TRBJ2-5	-	TGTGCCAGCAGCACGGGGGACGGGCTGGTCGGGACCCAGTACTTC	CASSTGDGLVGTQYF
-	TRBV4-1	TRBJ2-7	-	TGCGCCAGCAGCCCTCGACAGGACTACGAGCAGTACTTC	CASSPRQDYEQYF
TRBD2	TRBV11-2	TRBJ2-1	-	TGTGCCAGCAGCTTAGCGCTAGCGGGGAGGAATGAGCAGTTCTTC	CASSLALAGRNEQFF
TRBD2	TRBV25-1	TRBJ2-3	-	TGTGCCAGCAGTGTTGGTAGCGGGGGTGTTACAGATACGCAGTATTTT	CASSVGSGGVTDTQYF
-	TRBV5-1	TRBJ1-3	-	TGCGCCAGCAGCTTGGCCGGATCCTCTGGAAACACCATATATTTT	CASSLAGSSGNTIYF
-	TRBV20-1	TRBJ2-2	-	TGCAGTGCTACTAATGACCGTTGGACCGGGGAGCTGTTTTTT	CSATNDRWTGELFF
-	TRBV29-1	TRBJ1-4	-	TGCAGCGTAGGTCCAACTAATGAAAAACTGTTTTTT	CSVGPTNEKLFF
TRBD1	TRBV23-1	TRBJ1-2	-	TGCGCCAGCAGTCAATCCTCCAATTGGACAGGGGGTGGCTACACCTTC	CASSQSSNWTGGGYTF
-	TRBV10-2	TRBJ2-3	-	TGCGCCACCCCCGACGCGGCGGGCACAGATACGCAGTATTTT	CATPDAAGTDTQYF
-	TRBV6-6	TRBJ2-7	-	TGTGCCAGCAGTTACTCCCCGCGTCCGTCCGAGCAGTACTTC	CASSYSPRPSEQYF
-	TRBV19	TRBJ1-2	-	TGTGCCACCCACAGGGAGGGTGGCTACACCTTC	CATHREGGYTF
-	TRBV29-1	TRBJ2-7	-	TGCAGCGCCGCAACGGTCTACGAGCAGTACTTC	CSAATVYEQYF
TRBD2	TRBV29-1	TRBJ2-7	-	TGCAGCGTCCAAGGGACTATCTACGAGCAGTACTTC	CSVQGTIYEQYF
TRBD2	TRBV5-1	TRBJ2-5	-	TGCGCCAGCCGGACGGGACTAGCAGGGGAGACCCAGTACTTC	CASRTGLAGETQYF
TRBD1	TRBV20-1	TRBJ1-2	-	TGCAGTGCTAGGCGGCAGGGGGGCGGCTACACCTTC	CSARRQGGGYTF
TRBD1	TRBV12-5	TRBJ1-6	-	TGTGCTAGTGGTTTGTATGGGACAGGGAATTCACCCCTCCACTTT	CASGLYGTGNSPLHF
-	TRBV12-3/TRBV12-4	TRBJ1-5	-	TGTGCCAGCAGTTCACAAACCGGGACCGCGAAGCATTTT	CASSSQTGTAKHF
TRBD2	TRBV20-1	TRBJ2-5	-	TGCAGTGCTAGACCCAGTGAACTAGCGGGAGAGACCCAGTACTTC	CSARPSELAGETQYF
-	TRBV19	TRBJ1-1	-	TGTGCCAGTCAGGTGGGGTCTGAAGCTTTCTTT	CASQVGSEAFF
TRBD2	TRBV19	TRBJ2-2	-	TGTGCCAGTAGTATGAGCAGCCTAGCGGCGATCACCGGGGAGCTGTTTTTT	CASSMSSLAAITGELFF
-	TRBV29-1	TRBJ1-2	-	TGCAGCGTTGAAAATCCCGGACGCTATGGCTACACCTTC	CSVENPGRYGYTF
-	TRBV29-1	TRBJ2-6	-	TGCAGCGTTGCTGGGACTGGGGCCAACGTCCTGACTTTC	CSVAGTGANVLTF
TRBD1	TRBV25-1	TRBJ2-7	-	TGTGCCAGCAGTCGGACAGGGGATGGATACGAGCAGTACTTC	CASSRTGDGYEQYF
-	TRBV18	TRBJ2-5	-	TGTGCCAGCTCAGACCGGGATCAAGAGACCCAGTACTTC	CASSDRDQETQYF